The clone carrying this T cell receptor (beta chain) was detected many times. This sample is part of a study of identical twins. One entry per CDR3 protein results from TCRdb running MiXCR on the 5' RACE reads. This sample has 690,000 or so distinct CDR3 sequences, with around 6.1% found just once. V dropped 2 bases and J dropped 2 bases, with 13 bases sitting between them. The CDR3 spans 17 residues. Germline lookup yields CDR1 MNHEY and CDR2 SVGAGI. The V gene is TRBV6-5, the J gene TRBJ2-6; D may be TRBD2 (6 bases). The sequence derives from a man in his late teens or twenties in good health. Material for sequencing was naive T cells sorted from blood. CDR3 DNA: TGTGCCAGCAGTTACGGGAGGATCGGGCCTGGGGCCAACGTCCTGACTTTC. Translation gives CASSYGRIGPGANVLTF.